These 27 T cell receptor beta chains were all obtained from the same sample, sequenced in a study of early T cells in non-severe SARS-CoV-2 infection. TCRdb ran MiXCR on the 5' RACE reads and lists one entry per CDR3 protein. The sample yields under 70,000 distinct CDR3 sequences, 9.5% to 13% seen once. The sample taken for sequencing was whole blood. The receptor set was obtained from an adult who was a healthcare worker with PCR-confirmed SARS-CoV-2 infection or an uninfected control (not recorded which).

Only a few counts were recorded for this clonotype. The rearrangement links TRBV19 to TRBJ2-2, with 9 bases lining up with TRBD1. CDR1 is LNHDA and CDR2 is SQIVND in the germline V gene (reference sequence). This CDR3 spans 16 amino acids. The V gene end was trimmed by 3 bases and the J gene end by 5 bases; junction bases not matched to a gene: 7. This CDR3 is CASSIVGTGRTGELFF. Here the CDR3 DNA reads TGTGCCAGTAGTATTGTGGGGACAGGGAGGACCGGGGAGCTGTTTTTT.

This clonotype was detected a few times. CDR3 protein: CASSLENGHNEQFF. CDR3 nucleotides: TGTGCCAGCAGTCTAGAGAACGGACATAATGAGCAGTTCTTC. This chain uses TRBV12-3 or TRBV12-4 with TRBJ2-1, with D possibly being TRBD1 (5 bases). The CDR3 is made up of 14 amino acids. The germline V and J ends were trimmed by 5 bases and 7 bases, with 15 bases remaining between them.

This clonotype was counted between two and nine times. As the CDR3 is not closed by the conserved phenylalanine or tryptophan, this likely results from a read error. Because the CDR3's place on the DNA is in doubt, the DNA is left out and the CDR3 is given as listed by TCRdb. The chain employs TRBV10-3 and TRBJ2-3; TRBD1 was called by the table and not checked on the DNA. The CDR3 is 9 amino acids in total, end residues counted. Per germline, CDR1 ENHRY and CDR2 SYGVKD. The CDR3 spells CAISVGTPQ.

At least ten counts were recorded for this clonotype. V is TRBV18 and J is TRBJ2-5, with a weak D call TRBD1 (6 bases). The V gene's germline CDR1 is KGHSH and CDR2 LQKENI. Trimming took off 3 bases at V and 6 bases at J, with 14 bases between the two ends. The CDR3 is made up of 14 amino acids. In DNA form, the CDR3 reads TGTGCCAGCTCACCCGGGACATCACGGAAGACCCAGTACTTC. Translating gives CASSPGTSRKTQYF.

This clonotype was picked up many times. The chain joins TRBV12-3 or TRBV12-4 to TRBJ2-7, with D maybe TRBD1 (6 bases). CDR3 length equals 14 residues. Trimming removed 3 bases from V and 3 bases from J, with 12 bases in between. This CDR3 is CASSFTGSVYEQYF. The CDR3 DNA reads as TGTGCCAGCAGTTTCACAGGGTCCGTCTACGAGCAGTACTTC.

In its sample, this clonotype was seen many times. The chain joins TRBV11-2 to TRBJ2-2; D not certain. V was cut by 7 bases and J by 2 bases, with 2 bases left in between. Looked up from germline, CDR1 is SGHAT and CDR2 is FQNNGV. The length of the CDR3 is 11 residues. The chain's CDR3 is CASTNTGELFF. In nucleotides, the CDR3 is TGTGCCAGCACAAACACCGGGGAGCTGTTTTTT.

This clonotype appeared a few times. CDR3 in amino acids: CASSPLEGQETQYF. CDR3 DNA: TGTGCCAGCAGCCCCCTTGAGGGACAAGAGACCCAGTACTTC. This rearrangement joins TRBV13 to TRBJ2-5; a possible D gene is TRBD2 (5 bases). Trimming stripped 5 bases from V and 2 bases from J, with 12 bases between. Germline CDR1 and CDR2: PRHDT and FYEKMQ (reference sequence). This CDR3 is 14 amino acids long.

The V gene is TRBV13, the J gene TRBJ2-7; 9 nucleotides agree with TRBD1. This CDR3 contains 13 residues. Germline V CDR1 and CDR2: PRHDT, FYEKMQ (reference sequence). V lost 6 bases, J lost 7 bases, and 7 bases stayed unmatched. The CDR3 DNA follows: TGTGCCAGCAGACAACAGGGGGCAAGTGAGCAGTACTTC. Amino acids: CASRQQGASEQYF.

The sample holds many counts of this clonotype. The J gene is TRBJ2-5, the V gene TRBV7-2; 9 nucleotides line up with TRBD1. V trimming: 3 bases; J trimming: 5 bases; junction bases outside the gene matches: 4. This CDR3 is 14 amino acids long. Germline V lookup: CDR1 SGHTA, CDR2 FQGNSA. CDR3 in DNA: TGTGCCAGCAGCTTCAGGACAGGGGAGGAGACCCAGTACTTC. It encodes CASSFRTGEETQYF.

This clonotype was observed a handful of times. V is TRBV5-8 and J is TRBJ2-3, with 7 positions matching TRBD2. After removal of 5 bases from V and 2 bases from J, the junction contained 5 bases not matched to a gene. The CDR3 has 14 amino acids. Germline values: CDR1 SGHTS, CDR2 YDEGEE. The chain's CDR3 is CASRTLADTDTQYF. In DNA, the CDR3 is TGTGCCAGCAGGACCCTAGCGGACACAGATACGCAGTATTTT.

This clonotype was observed at least ten times. V and J are TRBV5-1 and TRBJ2-7; D could derive from TRBD1 or TRBD2 (5 bases each). The germline V gene encodes CDR1 SGHRS and CDR2 YFSETQ. Trimming left V 5 bases short and J 5 bases short, with 11 bases between. The CDR3 sequence is 12 residues long. Here the CDR3 reads CASSTRGHEQYF. DNA of the CDR3: TGCGCCAGCAGTACTAGGGGCCACGAGCAGTACTTC.

This clonotype was observed at least ten times. V usage is TRBV10-2 and J usage is TRBJ2-7; D ambiguous. Germline V lookup: CDR1 WSHSY, CDR2 SAAADI. V was shortened by 9 bases and J by 0 bases, with 18 bases between the two germline ends. The CDR3 consists of 15 residues. In nucleotides, the CDR3 is TGCGCCAGTTCTCAACATCTGGTCGTCTCCTACGAGCAGTACTTC. It specifies CASSQHLVVSYEQYF.

The V call is TRBV14, the J call TRBJ2-1; maybe TRBD1 (5 bases). V was pared by 3 bases and J by 7 bases, with 7 bases between. The CDR3 has 12 amino acids. Germline-derived CDR1 and CDR2 are SGHDN and FVKESK. The CDR3 sequence is CASSQYRNEQFF. As DNA, the CDR3 is TGTGCCAGCAGCCAGTACAGGAATGAGCAGTTCTTC.

This chain joins TRBV9 and TRBJ1-1; D is unresolved. The CDR3 is 12 amino acids. Germline V gene sequence: CDR1 SGDLS, CDR2 YYNGEE. Trimming removed 0 bases from V and 8 bases from J, with 8 bases in between. CDR3 coding DNA: TGTGCCAGCAGCGTAGCCAGTGGAGAAGCTTTCTTT. Amino acids: CASSVASGEAFF.

This clonotype was picked up a small number of times. This sequence joins TRBV5-6 and TRBJ1-4; D is unresolved. CDR3 size: 14 residues. Germline V lookup: CDR1 SGHDT, CDR2 YYEEEE. V lost 4 bases and J lost 8, with 15 bases in between. The CDR3 region is CASSKLEGGEKLFF. CDR3 sequence (DNA): TGTGCCAGCAGCAAACTGGAGGGTGGCGAAAAACTGTTTTTT.

This clonotype was picked up many times. The chain carries TRBV14 and TRBJ1-3; no clear D gene. Between the trimmed V and J ends, which lost 0 bases and 2 bases, there was a span of 8 bases. The CDR3 has 15 residues. The germline V gene has CDR1 SGHDN and CDR2 FVKESK. Written as DNA, the CDR3 is TGTGCCAGCAGCCAAGATTGGGGTACTGGAAACACCATATATTTT. Translating it yields CASSQDWGTGNTIYF.

This clonotype was seen ten or more times. V and J are TRBV2 and TRBJ1-2; no definite D call. The V gene's germline CDR1 is SNHLY and CDR2 FYNNEI. The CDR3 extends over 15 amino acids. V dropped 4 bases and J dropped 0 bases, with 12 bases sitting between them. Written as DNA, the CDR3 is TGTGCCAGCAGTGTTCTCCTTACAGCTAACTATGGCTACACCTTC. Its protein is CASSVLLTANYGYTF. The whole variable domain, filled in from reference TRBV2 and TRBJ1-2, reads EPEVTQTPSHQVTQMGQEVILRCVPISNHLYFYWYRQILGQKVEFLVSFYNNEISEKSEIFDDQFSVERPDGSNFTLKIRSTKLEDSAMYFCASSVLLTANYGYTFGSGTRLTVV.

Points on this clonotype: This may come from a read error, since a much larger clone is one base off. The chain recombines TRBV5-6 with TRBJ2-1; D is uncertain. The CDR3 has 15 amino acids. CDR1 is SGHDT and CDR2 is YYEEEE in the germline V gene. CDR3: CVSSWVSNSYNEQFF. The CDR3 DNA reads as TGTGTCAGCAGTTGGGTCTCAAACTCCTACAATGAGCAGTTCTTC. The full variable domain, its missing parts supplied by reference TRBV5-6 and TRBJ2-1, is DAGVTQSPTHLIKTRGQQVTLRCSPKSGHDTVSWYQQALGQGPQFIFQYYEEEERQRGNFPDRFSGHQFPNYSSELNVNALLLGDSALYLCVSSWVSNSYNEQFFGPGTRLTVL.

The sample holds many counts of this clonotype. The chain uses TRBV11-3 and TRBJ2-1; perhaps TRBD2 as D (6 bases). V lost 10 bases and J lost 6, with 10 bases in between. Germline V CDR1 and CDR2: SGHNT, YENEEA. The CDR3 is 11 residues long. The CDR3 bases are TGTGCCACCGCGGGGCGCAATGAGCAGTTCTTC. This gives the protein CATAGRNEQFF.

In this sample, this clonotype turned up many times. The chain employs TRBV7-8 and TRBJ1-4; D gene unclear. This CDR3 is built from 18 residues. Trimming cost V 1 base and J 5 bases, with 20 bases left between them. Germline CDR1 is SGHVS and CDR2 is FQNEAQ. This CDR3 reads CASSLVQAPPLLNEKLFF. Here the CDR3 DNA reads TGTGCCAGCAGCTTAGTTCAGGCGCCACCCTTGTTAAATGAAAAACTGTTTTTT.

The chain has TRBV2 and TRBJ2-1; tentative D call: TRBD2 (6 bases). There are 12 residues in the CDR3. Looked up from germline, CDR1 is SNHLY and CDR2 is FYNNEI. The V gene lost 6 bases and the J gene lost 7 bases, with 10 bases spanning the gap. CDR3 protein: CASSVSGNEQFF. For the CDR3, the DNA is TGTGCCAGCAGCGTTAGCGGAAATGAGCAGTTCTTC.

The sample holds many counts of this clonotype. The gene calls are TRBV18 and TRBJ1-3; D gene uncertain. V gave up 2 bases and J gave up 5 bases, with 10 bases separating them. From germline, CDR1 is KGHSH and CDR2 LQKENI. The CDR3 runs to 14 residues. The CDR3 DNA reads as TGTGCCAGCTCACCAGGAGACACCCGAAACACCATATATTTT. It is translated as CASSPGDTRNTIYF.

The genes are TRBV12-3 or TRBV12-4 and TRBJ2-3; a possible D gene is TRBD2 (6 bases). This CDR3 region has 13 residues. V lost 7 bases, J lost 3 bases, and 11 bases lay in between. CDR3 DNA sequence: TGTGCCAGCAAATCCGGGGGAACAGATACGCAGTATTTT. This encodes CASKSGGTDTQYF.

The gene calls are TRBV6-1 and TRBJ2-7; D remains ambiguous. This CDR3 is 15 amino acids long. Trimming took 2 bases from V and 0 from J, leaving 11 bases between them. Per the germline V gene, CDR1 is MNHNS and CDR2 is SASEGT. CDR3 sequence (DNA): TGTGCCAGCAGTGAAAGGGCAGGCTTCTCCTACGAGCAGTACTTC. Translated: CASSERAGFSYEQYF.

This clonotype was observed a handful of times. The chain has TRBV7-3 and TRBJ2-1, with 7 bases identical to TRBD1. CDR1 is SGHTA and CDR2 is FQGTGA in the germline V gene. CDR3 length equals 15 residues. The V segment lost 3 bases and the J segment 7 bases; nucleotides outside the gene matches: 9. For the CDR3, the DNA is TGTGCCAGCAGCTTCCTTCCGACAGGGTATAATGAGCAGTTCTTC. Translated, it gives CASSFLPTGYNEQFF.

Notes on this clonotype: Since a much larger clone is just one base distant, this may be a read error. The V call is TRBV10-3, the J call TRBJ1-1; unclear D gene. V lost 2 bases, J lost 3 bases, and 7 bases lay in between. This CDR3 has 13 residues. The germline gives CDR1 ENHRY, CDR2 SYGVKD. CDR3: CAISESGYTEAFF. CDR3 bases: TGTGCCATCAGTGAGAGCGGGTACACTGAAGCTTTCTTT.

The sample holds a few counts of this clonotype. Because the CDR3's place on the DNA is in doubt, the DNA is left out and the CDR3 is given as listed by TCRdb. The chain carries TRBV7-5 and TRBJ1-1; the table's D call of TRBD1 was not tested on the DNA. TRBV7-5 is a pseudogene. From its first to its last residue, the CDR3 has 18 amino acids. The CDR3 sequence is CISVPDTTGDRGVDEAFF.